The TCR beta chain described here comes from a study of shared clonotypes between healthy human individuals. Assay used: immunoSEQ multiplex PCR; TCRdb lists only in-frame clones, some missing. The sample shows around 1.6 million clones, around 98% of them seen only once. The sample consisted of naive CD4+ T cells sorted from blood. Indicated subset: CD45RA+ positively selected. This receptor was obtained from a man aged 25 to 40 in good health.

DNA of the CDR3: TGCGCCAGCAGCCAAGGGGGACGGGGCTCCTACGAGCAGTACTTC. Its protein product is CASSQGGRGSYEQYF. The V call is TRBV4-3, the J call TRBJ2-7, with D perhaps being TRBD1 or TRBD2 (5 bases each). The ends were cut back, 1 base at V and 0 bases at J, with 10 bases in the middle. Germline CDR1 and CDR2: LGHNA and YSLEER. The CDR3 covers 15 residues.